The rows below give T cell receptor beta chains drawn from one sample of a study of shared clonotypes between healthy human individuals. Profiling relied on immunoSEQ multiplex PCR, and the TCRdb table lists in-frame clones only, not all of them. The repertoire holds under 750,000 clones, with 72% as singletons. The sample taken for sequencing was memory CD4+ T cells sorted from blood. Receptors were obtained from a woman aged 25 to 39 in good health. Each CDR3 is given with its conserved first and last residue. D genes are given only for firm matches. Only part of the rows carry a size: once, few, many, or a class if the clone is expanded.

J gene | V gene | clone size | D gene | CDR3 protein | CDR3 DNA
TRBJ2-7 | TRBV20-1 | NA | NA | CSAVDGDEQYF | TGCAGTGCGGTCGACGGAGACGAGCAGTACTTC
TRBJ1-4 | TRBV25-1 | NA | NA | CASSERQATNEKLFF | TGTGCCAGCAGTGAACGACAGGCAACTAATGAAAAACTGTTTTTT
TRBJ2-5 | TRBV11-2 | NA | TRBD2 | CASSLTSGREETQYF | TGTGCCAGCAGCTTAACTAGCGGGAGAGAAGAGACCCAGTACTTC
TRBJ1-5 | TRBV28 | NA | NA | CASSVRGSAGQPQHF | TGTGCCAGCAGTGTCCGGGGGAGCGCGGGTCAGCCCCAGCATTTT
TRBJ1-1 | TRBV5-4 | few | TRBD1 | CASSLPGQGRTEAFF | TGTGCCAGCAGCTTACCGGGACAGGGCAGGACTGAAGCTTTCTTT
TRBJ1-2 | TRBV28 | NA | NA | CASSMIANYGYTF | TGTGCCAGCAGTATGATCGCTAACTATGGCTACACCTTC
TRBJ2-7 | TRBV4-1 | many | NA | CASSSSQGYEQYF | TGCGCCAGCAGCTCAAGCCAGGGCTACGAGCAGTACTTC
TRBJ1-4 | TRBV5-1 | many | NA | CASSAPQPNRASNEKLFF | TGCGCCAGCAGCGCACCGCAACCCAACAGGGCGTCTAATGAAAAACTGTTTTTT
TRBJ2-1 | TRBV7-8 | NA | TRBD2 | CASSFLSGSPNEQFF | TGTGCCAGCAGCTTCCTTAGCGGGAGCCCCAATGAGCAGTTCTTC
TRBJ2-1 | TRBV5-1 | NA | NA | CASSLAGREQFF | TGCGCCAGCAGCTTGGCCGGTCGCGAGCAGTTCTTC
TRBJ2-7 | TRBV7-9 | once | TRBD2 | CASSLFGEGHYEQYF | TGTGCCAGCAGCTTATTCGGGGAGGGGCACTACGAGCAGTACTTC
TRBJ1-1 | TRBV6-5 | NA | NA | CASSDRNQAFF | TGTGCCAGCAGTGACAGGAATCAAGCTTTCTTT
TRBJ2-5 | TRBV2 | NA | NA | CASSAQGQETQYF | TGTGCCAGCAGTGCCCAGGGTCAAGAGACCCAGTACTTC
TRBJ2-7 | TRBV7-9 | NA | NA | CASSLAGPNEQYF | TGTGCCAGCAGCTTAGCGGGACCGAACGAGCAGTACTTC
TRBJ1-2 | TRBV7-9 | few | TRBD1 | CASSLDQGAYGYTF | TGTGCCAGCAGCTTAGACCAGGGGGCCTATGGCTACACCTTC
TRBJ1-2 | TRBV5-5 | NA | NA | CASSAQGEWGYTF | TGTGCCAGCAGCGCACAGGGTGAATGGGGCTACACCTTC